This T cell receptor beta chain was observed in a study of blood T cell repertoires in COVID-19. CDR1 is SGHRS, CDR2 YFSETQ, per germline. The CDR3 consists of 14 residues. The V and J ends lost 3 bases and 7 bases respectively, with 16 bases between them. Sequenced by immunoSEQ multiplex PCR; TCRdb stores in-frame clones only, minus some. The sample carries hundreds of thousands of clones, approximately 92% recorded once. This TCR came from a man aged 18 to 29 who had recovered from COVID-19. Sample: PBMCs or T cells enriched from blood (not recorded which). The chain is built from TRBV5-1 and TRBJ1-2; D gene unclear. CDR3: CASSSGIRSGGYTF. DNA of the CDR3: TGCGCCAGCAGCTCGGGAATAAGGAGTGGTGGCTACACCTTC. Combining the CDR3 with reference TRBV5-1 and TRBJ1-2 gives the whole variable domain KAGVTQTPRYLIKTRGQQVTLSCSPISGHRSVSWYQQTPGQGLQFLFEYFSETQRNKGNFPGRFSGRQFSNSRSEMNVSTLELGDSALYLCASSSGIRSGGYTFGSGTRLTVV.